A selection of T cell receptor beta chains follows, all from one sample in a study of cytomegalovirus exposure and HLA in healthy donors. Clones were read by immunoSEQ multiplex PCR, and TCRdb kept only the in-frame ones, dropping some. The profile shows more than 85,000 clones, 69% of them singletons. Sequences were obtained from PBMCs. The receptor set was obtained from a woman in her 70s in good health and CMV-seropositive. CDR3s include the opening cysteine and the closing phenylalanine or tryptophan. Each record gives: J gene, clone size, CDR3 length, V gene, D gene, CDR3 protein, CDR3 DNA. The D gene is left open where the match is weak. Only some rows state a clone size, as once, few, many or a class for expanded clones.

J gene: TRBJ2-3
clone size: .
CDR3 length: 15
V gene: TRBV4-1
D gene: .
CDR3 protein: CASSLPGAGADTQYF
CDR3 DNA: TGCGCCAGCAGCCTGCCGGGAGCCGGCGCAGATACGCAGTATTTT

J gene: TRBJ2-7
clone size: .
CDR3 length: 14
V gene: TRBV10-2
D gene: TRBD2
CDR3 protein: CASSLSGGSYEQYF
CDR3 DNA: TGCGCCAGCAGCCTTAGCGGGGGATCCTACGAGCAGTACTTC

J gene: TRBJ2-1
clone size: .
CDR3 length: 15
V gene: TRBV27
D gene: TRBD1
CDR3 protein: CASSFGQGAYNEQFF
CDR3 DNA: TGTGCCAGCAGCTTTGGACAGGGGGCCTACAATGAGCAGTTCTTC

J gene: TRBJ2-2
clone size: .
CDR3 length: 15
V gene: TRBV10-2
D gene: TRBD2
CDR3 protein: CASRRGLVNTGELFF
CDR3 DNA: TGCGCCAGCAGACGGGGACTAGTGAACACCGGGGAGCTGTTTTTT

J gene: TRBJ1-2
clone size: .
CDR3 length: 11
V gene: TRBV6-5
D gene: .
CDR3 protein: CASSRGYGYTF
CDR3 DNA: TGTGCCAGCAGTAGGGGCTATGGCTACACCTTC

J gene: TRBJ2-5
clone size: .
CDR3 length: 17
V gene: TRBV10-3
D gene: TRBD1
CDR3 protein: CAIRGTAFEGFGETQYF
CDR3 DNA: TGTGCCATCAGGGGGACAGCCTTTGAGGGGTTTGGAGAGACCCAGTACTTC

J gene: TRBJ1-4
clone size: .
CDR3 length: 13
V gene: TRBV27
D gene: .
CDR3 protein: CASSLQGYEKLFF
CDR3 DNA: TGTGCCAGCAGTTTACAGGGGTATGAAAAACTGTTTTTT

J gene: TRBJ2-7
clone size: few
CDR3 length: 19
V gene: TRBV7-2
D gene: TRBD2
CDR3 protein: CASSLRLAGVTLSSYEQYF
CDR3 DNA: TGTGCCAGCAGCTTAAGACTAGCGGGGGTCACACTGAGCTCCTACGAGCAGTACTTC

J gene: TRBJ1-2
clone size: .
CDR3 length: 15
V gene: TRBV6-6
D gene: TRBD1
CDR3 protein: CASTLSHRGDYGYTF
CDR3 DNA: TGTGCCAGCACCCTCTCCCACAGGGGAGACTATGGCTACACCTTC

J gene: TRBJ2-7
clone size: .
CDR3 length: 14
V gene: TRBV7-2
D gene: TRBD1
CDR3 protein: CASSGSDRVNALYF
CDR3 DNA: TGTGCCAGCAGCGGGAGTGACAGGGTAAATGCTCTGTACTTC

J gene: TRBJ1-1
clone size: .
CDR3 length: 14
V gene: TRBV12-5
D gene: TRBD1
CDR3 protein: CASVGLDRGTEAFF
CDR3 DNA: TGTGCTAGTGTCGGACTAGACAGGGGTACTGAAGCTTTCTTT

J gene: TRBJ2-7
clone size: few
CDR3 length: 15
V gene: TRBV11-2
D gene: .
CDR3 protein: CASSLGGFRPNEQYF
CDR3 DNA: TGTGCCAGCAGCTTAGGGGGCTTCCGTCCGAACGAGCAGTACTTC

J gene: TRBJ2-2
clone size: .
CDR3 length: 15
V gene: TRBV29-1
D gene: TRBD2
CDR3 protein: CSVMRGALNTGELFF
CDR3 DNA: TGCAGCGTAATGCGGGGGGCCCTGAACACCGGGGAGCTGTTTTTT

J gene: TRBJ2-1
clone size: .
CDR3 length: 14
V gene: TRBV11-2
D gene: .
CDR3 protein: CASSLEPGYNEQFF
CDR3 DNA: TGTGCCAGCAGCTTAGAGCCAGGGTACAATGAGCAGTTCTTC

J gene: TRBJ2-2
clone size: .
CDR3 length: 15
V gene: TRBV5-1
D gene: TRBD1
CDR3 protein: CASSPRTGGTGELFF
CDR3 DNA: TGCGCCAGCAGCCCACGAACAGGGGGGACCGGGGAGCTGTTTTTT

J gene: TRBJ2-2
clone size: .
CDR3 length: 14
V gene: TRBV27
D gene: .
CDR3 protein: CASSSGWSTGELFF
CDR3 DNA: TGTGCCAGCAGCTCAGGGTGGTCCACCGGGGAGCTGTTTTTT

J gene: TRBJ2-1
clone size: .
CDR3 length: 16
V gene: TRBV7-2
D gene: TRBD2
CDR3 protein: CASSLALAASYNEQFF
CDR3 DNA: TGTGCCAGCAGCTTAGCGCTAGCGGCGTCCTACAATGAGCAGTTCTTC